The clone carrying this TCR beta chain was seen just once. The data derive from a study of shared clonotypes between healthy human individuals. V lost 4 bases and J 5 bases, leaving 17 bases between the germline ends. The CDR3 contains 15 residues. Looked up from germline, CDR1 is SEHNR and CDR2 is FQNEAQ (reference sequence). At deep level, the assay was performed. The genomic DNA of each subset was split evenly across several immunoSEQ plates. Only in-frame clones appear in the TCRdb table, and some are missing; sequencing was by immunoSEQ multiplex PCR. The top ten clones hold around 11% of a sample with hundreds of thousands of clones, roughly three quarters of them seen once.

V usage is TRBV7-9 and J usage is TRBJ2-5; D remains unclear. This sequence was found in a woman between 40 and 55 years old in good health. Some clones in this sample may be carry-over from other donors' samples. Source material: PBMCs. This CDR3 is CASSSGLDRRETQYF. In nucleotides, the CDR3 is TGTGCCAGCAGCTCCGGCTTGGACCGGCGGGAGACCCAGTACTTC. The entire variable domain, with the rest obtained from reference TRBV7-9 and TRBJ2-5, is as follows: DTGVSQNPRHKITKRGQNVTFRCDPISEHNRLYWYRQTLGQGPEFLTYFQNEAQLEKSRLLSDRFSAERPKGSFSTLEIQRTEQGDSAMYLCASSSGLDRRETQYFGPGTRLLVL.